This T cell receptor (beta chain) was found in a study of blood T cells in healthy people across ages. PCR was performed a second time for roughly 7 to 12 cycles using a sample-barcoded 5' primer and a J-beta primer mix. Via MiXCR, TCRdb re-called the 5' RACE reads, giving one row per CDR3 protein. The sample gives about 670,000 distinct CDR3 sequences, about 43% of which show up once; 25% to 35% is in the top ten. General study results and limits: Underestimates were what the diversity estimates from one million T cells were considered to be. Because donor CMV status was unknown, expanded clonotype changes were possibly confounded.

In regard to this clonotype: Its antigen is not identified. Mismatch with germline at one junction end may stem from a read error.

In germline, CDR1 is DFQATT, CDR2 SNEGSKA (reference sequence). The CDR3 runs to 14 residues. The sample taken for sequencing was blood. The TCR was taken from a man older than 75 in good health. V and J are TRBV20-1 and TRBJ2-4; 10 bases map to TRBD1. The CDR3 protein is CSAWDRGAKNIRYF. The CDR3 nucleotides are TGCAGTGCTTGGGACAGGGGTGCCAAAAACATTCGGTACTTC.